The present T cell receptor beta chain was sequenced within a study of OX40 agonist ivuxolimab in advanced cancers. Findings and limits, study-wide: Antigen specificity of clonally expanded peripheral T cells was not established.

A note on this clone: Its antigen is not known. At one end, the junction sequence differs from germline, possibly due to a read error.

Profiled with immunoSEQ multiplex PCR; TCRdb holds only in-frame clones, not every one. The table lists 50,000 to 65,000 clones, over 70% of them singletons. Autoimmune disease history or systemic immunosuppression disqualified patients. The CDR3 spans 16 residues. Germline V gene lookup returns CDR1 SGDLS and CDR2 YYNGEE. This sample comprised CD4+ or CD8+ T cells sorted from blood, obtained in a trial of the OX40 agonist ivuxolimab. The rearrangement uses TRBV9 and TRBJ1-4; 7 bases fit TRBD1. This sequence originates from an adult with an advanced solid tumor such as melanoma, head and neck, liver or kidney cancer. The CDR3 coding sequence is TGTGCCAGCAGCCCTCGGACAGGTCCAACTAATGAAAAACTGCTTTTT. This translates into CASSPRTGPTNEKLLF. Looking up the rest from reference TRBV9 and TRBJ1-4 gives the full variable domain: DSGVTQTPKHLITATGQRVTLRCSPRSGDLSVYWYQQSLDQGLQFLIQYYNGEERAKGNILERFSAQQFPDLHSELNLSSLELGDSALYFCASSPRTGPTNEKLLFGSGTQLSVL.